One and the same sample provided the 14 T cell receptor beta chains below, sequenced in a study of T cell repertoires in cytomegalovirus infection (dated by TCRdb to the late 2010s). Sequencing instrument: Illumina HiSeq 1500. Clones were called with MiXCR by TCRdb after fastp trimmed the public reads at Q25, and only in-frame beta chains were retained. CDR3 protein duplicates are merged, each entry listing the most common genes and DNA. A total of roughly 100,000 distinct CDR3 sequences appear in this sample, approximately 15% of them only once. The top ten hold over 8% of the sample. The sequenced sample consisted of PBMCs. The receptors were sampled from a human donor in good health (CMV status not recorded). Some clones in this sample may be carry-over from other donors' samples.

This clonotype has only one observation. A much larger clone lies one base from this, so it may be a read error. The rearrangement uses TRBV6-4 and TRBJ2-5, with 7 bases lining up with TRBD1. The CDR3 is 15 residues long. Germline CDR1 MRHNA, CDR2 SNTAGT. The CDR3 sequence is CASSEAGTDQETEYF. The CDR3 region has the DNA TGTGCCAGCAGTGAAGCTGGGACAGACCAAGAGACCGAGTACTTC.

This clonotype has at least ten counts. J is TRBJ2-1 and V is TRBV7-2, with D perhaps TRBD2 (7 bases). V lost 1 base and J lost 10, with 17 bases in between. The germline gives CDR1 SGHTA, CDR2 FQGNSA. This CDR3 is built from 15 residues. The CDR3, as DNA: TGTGCCAGCAGCTTAGAATGGGGGGGCCCAGGAGAGCAGTTCTTC. Encoded protein: CASSLEWGGPGEQFF.

This clonotype was detected only a few times. V and J are TRBV30 and TRBJ2-7; D is tentatively TRBD1 or TRBD2 (5 bases each). CDR3 length equals 14 residues. From germline, CDR1 is GTSNPN and CDR2 SVGIG (reference sequence). The V gene lost 4 bases and the J gene lost 2 bases, with 15 bases spanning the gap. CDR3 DNA sequence: TGTGCCTGGACACCCTACTGGGACCCCTACGAGCAGTACTTC. This sequence encodes CAWTPYWDPYEQYF. Variable domain in full (rest from reference TRBV30 and TRBJ2-7): SQTIHQWPATLVQPVGSPLSLECTVEGTSNPNLYWYRQAAGRGLQLLFYSVGIGQISSEVPQNLSASRPQDRQFILSSKKLLLSDSGFYLCAWTPYWDPYEQYFGPGTRLTVT.

This clonotype was counted many times. The rearrangement links TRBV12-3 or TRBV12-4 to TRBJ1-6; D not resolved. The CDR3 sequence is 13 residues long. V lost 2 bases and J lost 8, with 7 bases in between. CDR3 DNA sequence: TGTGCCAGCAGTTTATTTAAGGATTCACCCCTCCACTTT. Translated: CASSLFKDSPLHF.

This clonotype was observed at least ten times. This chain connects TRBV7-3 to TRBJ1-1, with 7 nucleotides matching TRBD1. CDR3 length: 14 residues. Germline values: CDR1 SGHTA, CDR2 FQGTGA. The V segment lost 2 bases and the J segment 1 base; nucleotides outside the gene matches: 1. CDR3 nucleotides: TGTGCCAGCAGCTTACAGGGGGAGAACACTGAAGCTTTCTTT. Translating gives CASSLQGENTEAFF.

This clonotype was recorded many times. V usage is TRBV7-2 and J usage is TRBJ1-6, with a weak D call TRBD1 (5 bases). In germline, CDR1 is SGHTA, CDR2 FQGNSA. Between the trimmed V and J ends, which lost 5 bases and 12 bases, there was a span of 14 bases. The CDR3 length is 13 residues. CDR3 region: CASSIRDGRPLHF. The CDR3 DNA follows: TGTGCCAGCAGCATCCGGGACGGGCGACCCCTCCACTTT.

This clonotype appeared a few times. The rearrangement links TRBV27 to TRBJ1-2; D gene unclear. The CDR3 is 13 residues long. The germline V gene encodes CDR1 MNHEY and CDR2 SMNVEV (reference sequence). The germline V and J ends were trimmed by 6 bases and 3 bases, with 11 bases remaining between them. The DNA of the CDR3 is TGTGCCAGCAGCCCCACAAGGGACTATGGCTACACCTTC. Translating gives CASSPTRDYGYTF.

V is TRBV20-1 and J is TRBJ2-1, with 12 bases matching TRBD2. Germline CDR1 DFQATT, CDR2 SNEGSKA (reference sequence). The CDR3 runs to 18 residues. V shed 0 bases, J shed 6 bases, and the junction held 12 bases outside the gene matches. CDR3 bases: TGCAGTGCTAGAGATCGACTAGCGGGGGCCTTAAGGGGCAATGAGCAGTTCTTC. Translated: CSARDRLAGALRGNEQFF.

Many counts were recorded for this clonotype. This chain links TRBV7-2 with TRBJ1-1; no firm D call. There are 13 residues in the CDR3. The ends were cut back, 5 bases at V and 0 bases at J, with 7 bases in the middle. Germline loops: CDR1 SGHTA, CDR2 FQGNSA. The CDR3 spells CASSPDVNTEAFF. CDR3 bases: TGTGCCAGCAGCCCTGACGTGAACACTGAAGCTTTCTTT.

At least ten counts were recorded for this clonotype. CDR3 protein: CASSLAGDYGYTF. The DNA of the CDR3 is TGTGCCAGCAGCTTAGCAGGGGACTATGGCTACACCTTC. This chain links TRBV7-8 with TRBJ1-2, with a tentative D call TRBD1 (5 bases). CDR3 length equals 13 residues. V was cut by 0 bases and J by 3 bases, with 5 bases left in between. Germline CDR1 and CDR2: SGHVS and FQNEAQ.

The rearrangement uses TRBV20-1 and TRBJ1-5; 7 positions agree with TRBD1. Per the germline V gene, CDR1 is DFQATT and CDR2 is SNEGSKA (reference sequence). V dropped 1 base and J dropped 0; count of bases not matched to a gene: 6. There are 16 residues in the CDR3. For the CDR3, the DNA is TGCAGTGCTAGAGTATACAGGGGCAATAGCAATCAGCCCCAGCATTTT. Amino acids: CSARVYRGNSNQPQHF.

J is TRBJ2-5 and V is TRBV10-3, with a tentative D call TRBD2 (5 bases). The CDR3 loop spans 13 amino acids. Germline CDR1 ENHRY, CDR2 SYGVKD. The CDR3 DNA sequence: TGTTCTCATCAGAAGGACTACCAAGAGACCCAGTACTTC. The encoded protein is CSHQKDYQETQYF.

This clonotype has more than one count but fewer than ten. The chain carries TRBV29-1 and TRBJ2-1, with D maybe TRBD1 (5 bases). Germline CDR1 reads SQVTM; CDR2 reads ANQGSEA. The V end lost 4 bases, the J end lost 10 bases, and 20 bases lay between the germline ends. The length of the CDR3 is 14 residues. CDR3 coding DNA: TGCAGCGTTGGAGGCAGGGTCTGGTTACGGGAGCAGTTCTTC. Its translation is CSVGGRVWLREQFF.

This clonotype was picked up many times. The chain recombines TRBV7-9 with TRBJ2-3, with D uncertain. The CDR3 sequence is 14 residues long. Trimming left V 5 bases short and J 2 bases short, with 11 bases between. Per the germline V gene, CDR1 is SEHNR and CDR2 is FQNEAQ (reference sequence). DNA of the CDR3: TGTGCCAGCAGCCCCAAAAGGGCCACAGATACGCAGTATTTT. Protein product: CASSPKRATDTQYF.